This TCR beta chain was profiled in a study of T cell responses to AZD1222 COVID-19 vaccine. General study findings and limits: Spike was spanned by vaccine-associated CD4 TCRs, with dominance at 160-218 and 743-854. Targets within unmutated variant regions were reportedly found for nearly half of spike-specific TCRs. Females outnumbered males among donors, who were mostly white British; clonal diversity was possibly underestimated. After the peak T cell response, and only then, were repertoires sampled.

The CDR3 length is 16 residues. The V end was cut by 4 bases, the J end by 8 bases, with 21 bases between. Germline V lookup: CDR1 MGHRA, CDR2 YSYEKL. Remarks on this clone: The antigen is not known.

The data were produced by immunoSEQ multiplex PCR, yet TCRdb's version contains in-frame clones alone and is incomplete. The sample has 100,000 or so clones, over 75% seen once. The receptor's source is an adult in good health. The chain links TRBV4-1 to TRBJ2-1; possibly TRBD1 for D (6 bases). The sequenced sample was peripheral blood, obtained on day 0 of AZD1222 vaccination. CDR3 sequence: CASSPQGTRTWDEQFF. CDR3 sequence (DNA): TGCGCCAGCAGCCCTCAGGGGACCCGGACATGGGATGAGCAGTTCTTC.